This is a list of T cell receptor beta chains from one sample in a study of T cells in localized non-small cell lung cancer. The data were produced by immunoSEQ multiplex PCR, yet TCRdb's version contains in-frame clones alone and is incomplete. Counted here are around 100,000 clones, about 87% occurring once; the ten biggest clones make up roughly 15%. Specimen: peripheral blood, collected before any cancer treatment. The receptors derive from a man aged 35-75 years with stage I squamous cell lung carcinoma. CDR3s include the opening cysteine and the closing phenylalanine or tryptophan. Each record gives: J gene, clone size, V gene, D gene, CDR3 DNA, CDR3 protein. D genes are given only for firm matches. Clone size, where shown, is once, few, many, or a class for clones that have expanded.

TRBJ1-2 . TRBV2 . TGTGCCAGCAGTCTAGGCCATAACTATGGCTACACCTTC CASSLGHNYGYTF
TRBJ2-2 . TRBV4-2 TRBD1 TGTGCCAGCAGCCAAGTTATAAATGTGGACAGGGTGTCGTTTGAGCTGTTTTTT CASSQVINVDRVSFELFF
TRBJ2-3 . TRBV7-9 . TGTGCCAGCAGCCCCCAGGAAGATACGCAGTATTTT CASSPQEDTQYF
TRBJ1-1 . TRBV5-4 . TGTGCCAGCAGCTTGGATAAAGGGAACACTGAAGCTTTCTTT CASSLDKGNTEAFF
TRBJ2-3 . TRBV19 . TGTGCCAGTAAGGAGGGAACCGTTAGCACAGATACGCAGTATTTT CASKEGTVSTDTQYF
TRBJ1-5 once TRBV7-2 TRBD1 TGTGCCAGCAGAAATGACAGGGGATTCAATCAGCCCCAGCATTTT CASRNDRGFNQPQHF
TRBJ1-3 once TRBV5-1 TRBD1 TGCGCCAGCAGTTGGGACAGCTCTGGAAACACCATATATTTT CASSWDSSGNTIYF
TRBJ1-2 . TRBV25-1 TRBD1 TGTGCCAGCAGTCGGACAGGGCTTGATGGCTACACCTTC CASSRTGLDGYTF
TRBJ1-6 . TRBV27 TRBD1 TGTGCCAGCAGTTCGGGACAGAGGTTCAATTCACCCCTCCACTTT CASSSGQRFNSPLHF
TRBJ2-7 once TRBV11-2 TRBD1 TGTGCCAGCAGCGCGGACAGGGCTGGCGAGCAGTACTTC CASSADRAGEQYF
TRBJ2-3 . TRBV4-2 TRBD1 TGTGCCAGCAGCGCAACAGGGGTTGTAACAGATACGCAGTATTTT CASSATGVVTDTQYF
TRBJ1-2 . TRBV6-5 . TGTGCCAGCACCGACGAAGGCTACACCTTC CASTDEGYTF
TRBJ2-5 . TRBV7-9 TRBD1 TGTGCCAGCAGCCCGGGACAGGGGTACGAGACCCAGTACTTC CASSPGQGYETQYF
TRBJ2-6 . TRBV6-4 . TGTGCCAGCAGCCAGGATCCTACGGCTGGGGCCAACGTCCTGACTTTC CASSQDPTAGANVLTF
TRBJ1-5 . TRBV5-3 . TGTGCCAGAAGCTGTTTGGAGAATCAGCCCCAGCATTTT CARSCLENQPQHF
TRBJ2-2 . TRBV28 TRBD1 TGTGCCAGCCGGACAGGGCTAGTCACCGGGGAGCTGTTTTTT CASRTGLVTGELFF
TRBJ2-1 . TRBV5-1 TRBD2 TGCGCCAGCAGCTTAGTCGGGGGGGATTACAATGAGCAGTTCTTC CASSLVGGDYNEQFF
TRBJ1-5 . TRBV4-2 . TGTGCCAGCAGCCACGTGGGTCAGCCCCAGCATTTT CASSHVGQPQHF
TRBJ1-5 . TRBV19 . TGTGCCAGTGGGTTGACAGCGTCGGGTCAGCCCCAGCATTTT CASGLTASGQPQHF
TRBJ1-3 . TRBV30 . TGTGCCTGGAGCAAAGGTAGAAGAAACACCATATATTTT CAWSKGRRNTIYF